The source of this T cell receptor (beta chain) is a study of control samples from healthy donors and cancer patients. The CDR3 runs to 16 residues. V shed 3 bases and J 2 bases; nucleotides not matched to a gene: 6. The germline gives CDR1 SGHAT, CDR2 FQNNGV. The repertoire was sequenced with immunoSEQ multiplex PCR; TCRdb's copy has only in-frame clones and lacks some. The data show around 170,000 clones, approximately 86% seen once. The chain links TRBV11-2 to TRBJ2-1, with 8 positions matching TRBD1. The receptor was derived from a woman in her twenties or thirties in good health. Sequencing used blood. The CDR3 DNA reads as TGTGCCAGCAGCTTTATAGACAGGGGCCCCTACAATGAGCAGTTCTTC. It translates to CASSFIDRGPYNEQFF.